This T cell receptor (beta chain) appears in the sequencing data of a study of graft-versus-host responses after intestinal transplantation. Study context: As for transplant type, recipients had multivisceral, liver-intestinal, or isolated intestinal grafts. Findings and caveats of the study: HvG clone declines early post-transplant were associated with peak circulating GvH levels. Graft-versus-host to host-versus-graft clonal ratios in allografts were high in patients with graft-donor T cell macrochimerism. Present in recipient marrow, GvH clones included some that appeared first in ileum or blood.

Assay: immunoSEQ multiplex PCR; the TCRdb copy retains only in-frame clones and omits some. The sample holds 100,000 or so clones, around nine tenths seen once. The CDR3 is made up of 17 amino acids. Germline loops: CDR1 MGHDK, CDR2 SYGVNS. The V and J ends lost 2 bases and 2 bases, in that order; junction bases with no gene match: 10. As to this clone: Its antigen is undetermined.

The TCR was taken from a human donor who received an intestinal transplant. The sequenced sample was unstimulated CD4+ T cells sorted from spleen or lymph node cells, obtained before intestinal transplant. This chain uses TRBV25-1 with TRBJ2-3; 7 bases match TRBD2. This CDR3 reads CASSEPDRGGATDTQYF. DNA for the CDR3: TGTGCCAGCAGTGAACCGGACCGCGGGGGAGCCACAGATACGCAGTATTTT.